This T cell receptor (beta chain) was identified in a study of T cell responses to AZD1222 COVID-19 vaccine. Assay used: immunoSEQ multiplex PCR; TCRdb lists only in-frame clones, some missing. The sample records about 120,000 clones, approximately 94% being singletons. Germline-derived CDR1 and CDR2 are KGHSH and LQKENI. This CDR3 contains 14 residues. Trimming removed 4 bases from V and 4 bases from J; junction bases left unmatched: 2. This clonotype was sampled from an adult who received the AZD1222 COVID-19 vaccine. The chain carries TRBV18 and TRBJ1-3; 9 positions agree with TRBD1. This material consisted of peripheral blood, taken 28 days after the second AZD1222 dose. CDR3 coding DNA: TGTGCCAGCTCACTGGACAGGGGAGGAAACACCATATATTTT. Amino acids: CASSLDRGGNTIYF.